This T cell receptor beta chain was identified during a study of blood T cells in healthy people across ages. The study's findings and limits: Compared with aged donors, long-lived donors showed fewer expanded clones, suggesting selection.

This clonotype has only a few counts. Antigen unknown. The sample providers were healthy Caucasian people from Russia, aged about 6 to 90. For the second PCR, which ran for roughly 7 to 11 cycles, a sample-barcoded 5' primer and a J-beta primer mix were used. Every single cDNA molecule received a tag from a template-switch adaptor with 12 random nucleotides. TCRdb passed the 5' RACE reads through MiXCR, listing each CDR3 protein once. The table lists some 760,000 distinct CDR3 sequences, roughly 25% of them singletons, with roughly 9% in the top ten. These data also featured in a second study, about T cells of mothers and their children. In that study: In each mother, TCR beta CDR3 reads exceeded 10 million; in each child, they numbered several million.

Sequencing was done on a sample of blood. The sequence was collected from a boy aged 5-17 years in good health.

CDR3 nucleotide sequence: TGCAGTGCCAAAGGACAGGGTGGCACAGATACGCAGTATTTT. Translation gives CSAKGQGGTDTQYF. The chain has TRBV20-1 and TRBJ2-3; 8 bases line up with TRBD1. Germline V CDR1 and CDR2: DFQATT, SNEGSKA (reference sequence). CDR3 length equals 14 residues. V lost 6 bases, J lost 1 base, and 6 bases stayed unmatched.